Listed here are 14 T cell receptor beta chains from one sample, sequenced in a study of blood T cells in healthy people across ages (dated by TCRdb to between 2015 and 2017). Libraries were prepared through 5' RACE. Sequenced using an Illumina HiSeq 2500. The second PCR ran for roughly 7 to 12 cycles and used a J-beta primer mix along with a sample-barcoded 5' primer. In TCRdb, the public reads were trimmed at Q25 with fastp and aligned with MiXCR, with productive beta chains retained. CDR3 protein sequences are deduplicated, and each keeps its most common genes and DNA. This sample has approximately 800,000 distinct CDR3 sequences in its table, and roughly 34% of those were observed once. Clones ranked in the top ten supply approximately 12% of the sample. Sequencing was performed on blood. The origin of the receptors is a man younger than 35 in good health.

On this clonotype: A read error may produce the germline difference seen at one junction end. The chain employs TRBV20-1 and TRBJ2-1, with D unclear. The germline CDR1 and CDR2 sequences are DFQATT and SNEGSKA (reference sequence). CDR3 length: 13 amino acids. The CDR3 loop reads CNARDIGNNEQFF. The CDR3 DNA reads as TGCAATGCTAGAGATATTGGGAACAATGAGCAGTTCTTC.

The chain carries TRBV20-1 and TRBJ2-7; the match to TRBD1 covers 10 bases. The germline CDR1 and CDR2 sequences are DFQATT and SNEGSKA (reference sequence). The V segment lost 5 bases and the J segment 3 bases; nucleotides outside the gene matches: 10. The CDR3 runs to 15 residues. The CDR3 region is CSAYPSGTGDYEQYF. CDR3 DNA sequence: TGCAGTGCTTACCCCTCCGGGACAGGGGACTACGAGCAGTACTTC.

The V call is TRBV12-3 or TRBV12-4, the J call TRBJ1-5; no definite D call. The V gene lost 5 bases and the J gene lost 9 bases, with 11 bases spanning the gap. This CDR3 is built from 12 residues. The CDR3 loop is CASSPIVPPQHF. The CDR3, as DNA: TGTGCCAGCAGTCCCATAGTCCCGCCCCAGCATTTT.

This clonotype has just one count. CDR3: CASSYSGRNQETQYF. CDR3 nucleotide sequence: TGTGCCAGCAGTTACTCGGGACGGAACCAAGAGACCCAGTACTTC. J is TRBJ2-5 and V is TRBV6-5; TRBD1 or TRBD2 may be the D gene (5 bases each). Germline V gene lookup returns CDR1 MNHEY and CDR2 SVGAGI. The CDR3 runs to 15 residues. Trimming shortened V by 0 bases and J by 0 bases, and 8 bases separated the two germline ends.

Only one count was recorded for this clonotype. The V and J genes are TRBV5-5 and TRBJ2-7; D perhaps matches TRBD2 (5 bases). The CDR3 runs 14 residues. Germline CDR1 reads SGHKS; CDR2 reads YYEKEE (reference sequence). Trimming took 1 base from V and 7 from J, leaving 15 bases between them. In DNA, the CDR3 is TGTGCCAGCAGCTTGCCTCGAGGGCCGGGAGAGCAGTACTTC. Protein: CASSLPRGPGEQYF.

V usage is TRBV5-1 and J usage is TRBJ2-7; D unresolved. V was shortened by 3 bases and J by 0 bases, with 10 bases between the two germline ends. Per germline, CDR1 SGHRS and CDR2 YFSETQ. The CDR3 loop spans 14 amino acids. The CDR3 DNA reads TGCGCCAGCAGCTGGACGGACCTCTCCTACGAGCAGTACTTC. This gives the protein CASSWTDLSYEQYF. Based on the CDR3 plus reference TRBV5-1 and TRBJ2-7, the full variable domain is KAGVTQTPRYLIKTRGQQVTLSCSPISGHRSVSWYQQTPGQGLQFLFEYFSETQRNKGNFPGRFSGRQFSNSRSEMNVSTLELGDSALYLCASSWTDLSYEQYFGPGTRLTVT.

The chain carries TRBV6-6 and TRBJ1-1; no clear D gene. Germline CDR1 MNHNY, CDR2 SVGAGI (reference sequence). The CDR3 is made up of 13 amino acids. Trimming removed 7 bases at V and 4 bases at J, with 13 bases between. This CDR3 is CASTKDRATEAFF. CDR3 sequence (DNA): TGTGCCAGCACCAAAGATCGGGCCACTGAAGCTTTCTTT.

The V and J genes are TRBV2 and TRBJ2-2; possibly TRBD2 for D (6 bases). This CDR3 region has 15 residues. Trimming stripped 6 bases from V and 5 bases from J, with 16 bases between. Per the germline V gene, CDR1 is SNHLY and CDR2 is FYNNEI. CDR3 protein: CASRAAGRGTGELFF. As DNA, the CDR3 is TGTGCCAGCAGAGCAGCCGGGAGAGGGACCGGGGAGCTGTTTTTT.

This clonotype was observed a handful of times. The chain has TRBV5-1 and TRBJ2-7; 9 bases align to TRBD1. The germline V gene encodes CDR1 SGHRS and CDR2 YFSETQ. This CDR3 has 15 amino acids. V shed 3 bases and J 4 bases; nucleotides not matched to a gene: 8. For the CDR3, the DNA is TGCGCCAGCAGCTCTGGACAGGGGCCAAAGTACGAGCAGTACTTC. Protein sequence: CASSSGQGPKYEQYF.

This chain uses TRBV7-2 with TRBJ2-1, with D perhaps TRBD1 or TRBD2 (5 bases each). CDR1 SGHTA and CDR2 FQGNSA come from the germline V gene. Trimming cost V 2 bases and J 7 bases, with 15 bases left between them. The CDR3 runs 15 residues. This CDR3 is CASSLSWDVQNEQFF. CDR3 bases: TGTGCCAGCAGCTTAAGTTGGGACGTACAAAATGAGCAGTTCTTC.

In its sample, this clonotype was seen a few times. This chain uses TRBV15 with TRBJ1-4; D remains unclear. Looked up from germline, CDR1 is LNHNV and CDR2 is YYDKDF (reference sequence). This CDR3 is 15 amino acids long. The V end lost 3 bases, the J end lost 8 bases, and 16 bases lay between the germline ends. CDR3 nucleotides: TGTGCCACCAGCAGCTCCGTATGGGGTGGGGAAAAACTGTTTTTT. As protein: CATSSSVWGGEKLFF.

This chain links TRBV11-2 with TRBJ2-2; D unresolved. Per germline, CDR1 SGHAT and CDR2 FQNNGV. The V end was cut by 6 bases, the J end by 3 bases, with 14 bases between. The CDR3 loop spans 15 amino acids. CDR3 protein: CASSPAPIYTGELFF. The CDR3 region has the DNA TGTGCCAGCAGTCCCGCGCCAATTTACACCGGGGAGCTGTTTTTT.

The rearrangement links TRBV27 to TRBJ1-1, with no clear D. CDR1 MNHEY and CDR2 SMNVEV come from the germline V gene (reference sequence). The CDR3 sequence is 15 residues long. V was clipped by 0 bases and J by 1 base, with 9 bases between them. CDR3 in amino acids: CASSLSTQQNTEAFF. CDR3 nucleotide sequence: TGTGCCAGCAGTTTATCGACACAGCAGAACACTGAAGCTTTCTTT.

This clonotype was seen ten or more times. V gene TRBV6-6 combines with J gene TRBJ2-1; 9 bases map to TRBD1. Trimming cost V 2 bases and J 8 bases; bases outside gene matches: 10. In germline, CDR1 is MNHNY, CDR2 SVGAGI (reference sequence). The CDR3 spans 16 residues. This chain's CDR3 is CASSYLVGQGADEQFF. Written as DNA, the CDR3 is TGTGCCAGCAGTTACCTGGTGGGACAGGGTGCCGATGAGCAGTTCTTC.